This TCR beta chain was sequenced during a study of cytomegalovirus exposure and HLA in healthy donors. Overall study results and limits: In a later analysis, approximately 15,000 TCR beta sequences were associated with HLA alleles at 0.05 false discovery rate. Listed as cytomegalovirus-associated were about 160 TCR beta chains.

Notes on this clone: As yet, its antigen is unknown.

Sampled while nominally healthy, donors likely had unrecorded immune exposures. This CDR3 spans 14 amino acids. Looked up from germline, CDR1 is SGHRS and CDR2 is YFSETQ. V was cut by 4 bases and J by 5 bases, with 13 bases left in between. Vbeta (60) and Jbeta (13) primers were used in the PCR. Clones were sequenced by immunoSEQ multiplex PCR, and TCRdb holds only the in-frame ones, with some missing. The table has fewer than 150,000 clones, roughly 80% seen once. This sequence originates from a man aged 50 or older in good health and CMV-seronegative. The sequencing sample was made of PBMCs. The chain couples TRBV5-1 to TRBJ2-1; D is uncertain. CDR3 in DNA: TGCGCCAGCAGCCGCGGTGGCTCAAACAATGAGCAGTTCTTC. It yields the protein CASSRGGSNNEQFF.